The 3 T cell receptor beta chains below come from one sample, sequenced in a study of T cell changes during pregnancy in multiple sclerosis. TCRdb's copy holds only in-frame clones and misses some; the assay was immunoSEQ multiplex PCR. The table shows around 97,000 clones, with over 75% occurring only once. The sample was peripheral blood, taken in the second trimester of pregnancy. All receptors come from a female donor in good health, enrolled as a control in a pregnancy study.

This clone came up once. This chain links TRBV29-1 with TRBJ2-1; D remains ambiguous. Per germline, CDR1 SQVTM and CDR2 ANQGSEA. CDR3 length: 11 residues. The V and J ends lost 8 bases and 4 bases respectively, with 9 bases between them. In nucleotides, the CDR3 is TGCAGCTCCGGAGAATACAATGAGCAGTTCTTC. Translating it yields CSSGEYNEQFF.

This chain connects TRBV5-1 to TRBJ1-6; maybe TRBD1 (5 bases). V lost 6 bases, J lost 6 bases, and 16 bases lay in between. Germline V gives CDR1 SGHRS, CDR2 YFSETQ. The CDR3 is made up of 15 amino acids. CDR3 coding DNA: TGCGCCAGCAACCCCGATGCGGGGGGTAATTCACCCCTCCACTTT. Its protein is CASNPDAGGNSPLHF. Combining the CDR3 with reference TRBV5-1 and TRBJ1-6 gives the whole variable domain KAGVTQTPRYLIKTRGQQVTLSCSPISGHRSVSWYQQTPGQGLQFLFEYFSETQRNKGNFPGRFSGRQFSNSRSEMNVSTLELGDSALYLCASNPDAGGNSPLHFGNGTRLTVT.

The chain uses TRBV28 and TRBJ1-2, with D hard to call. The V end was cut by 5 bases, the J end by 6 bases, with 19 bases between. Germline V gene data show CDR1 as MDHEN and CDR2 as SYDVKM. The CDR3 runs to 15 residues. The CDR3 here is CASSPRTAGGDGYTF. The CDR3 DNA sequence: TGTGCCAGCAGTCCAAGGACGGCGGGTGGGGATGGCTACACCTTC.